These 17 T cell receptor beta chains were all obtained from the same sample, sequenced in a study of blood T cell repertoires in COVID-19. Clones were sequenced by immunoSEQ multiplex PCR, and TCRdb holds only the in-frame ones, with some missing. Found here are approximately 140,000 clones, roughly 80% of them singletons; the top ten hold about 3.2%. Sample: peripheral blood. The receptors derive from a woman between 35 and 50 years old with active or convalescent COVID-19.

This clone occurred many times. V and J are TRBV18 and TRBJ1-2; D ambiguous. CDR1 is KGHSH and CDR2 is LQKENI in the germline V gene. V gave up 2 bases and J gave up 3 bases, with 10 bases separating them. The CDR3 loop spans 14 amino acids. Here the CDR3 reads CASSPAGNHYGYTF. In DNA, the CDR3 is TGTGCCAGCTCACCAGCCGGGAACCACTATGGCTACACCTTC. The variable domain in full, with the rest retrieved from reference TRBV18 and TRBJ1-2, is NAGVMQNPRHLVRRRGQEARLRCSPMKGHSHVYWYRQLPEEGLKFMVYLQKENIIDESGMPKERFSAEFPKEGPSILRIQQVVRGDSAAYFCASSPAGNHYGYTFGSGTRLTVV.

This chain connects TRBV6-6 to TRBJ2-5; 13 bases align to TRBD2. Trimming removed 5 bases from V and 2 bases from J; junction bases left unmatched: 8. Germline V gene lookup returns CDR1 MNHNY and CDR2 SVGAGI (reference sequence). The CDR3 spans 17 residues. The CDR3 bases are TGTGCCAGCAGTCGGCCTTTGACTAGCGGGGGGCAAGAGACCCAGTACTTC. Translated: CASSRPLTSGGQETQYF.

The J gene is TRBJ1-1, the V gene TRBV24-1; D is unresolved. Trimming shortened V by 5 bases and J by 6 bases, and 18 bases separated the two germline ends. The CDR3 runs to 15 residues. Germline lookup yields CDR1 KGHDR and CDR2 SFDVKD. The CDR3 DNA reads as TGTGCCACCAGTGCACGGACGGAGGGTCGATCTGAAGCTTTCTTT. This encodes CATSARTEGRSEAFF.

Many counts were recorded for this clone. The chain carries TRBV19 and TRBJ1-2; D gene uncertain. The CDR3 extends over 15 amino acids. Per the germline V gene, CDR1 is LNHDA and CDR2 is SQIVND (reference sequence). Between the trimmed V and J ends, which lost 6 bases and 8 bases, there was a span of 22 bases. CDR3 residues: CASSILNGELDGYTF. The DNA for the CDR3 is TGTGCCAGTAGCATCCTTAACGGGGAGTTAGACGGCTACACCTTC.

The chain links TRBV9 to TRBJ2-1; TRBD1 agrees at 9 bases. The CDR3 is made up of 15 amino acids. Per the germline V gene, CDR1 is SGDLS and CDR2 is YYNGEE. V dropped 3 bases and J dropped 8; count of bases not matched to a gene: 9. The CDR3 spells CASSARQGEFDEQFF. The CDR3 region has the DNA TGTGCCAGCAGCGCCCGACAGGGGGAATTCGATGAGCAGTTCTTC.

The genes are TRBV4-3 and TRBJ1-3, with 7 bases fitting TRBD1. V was pared by 0 bases and J by 0 bases, with 5 bases of the junction left unmatched. Germline lookup yields CDR1 LGHNA and CDR2 YSLEER. The CDR3 sequence is 17 residues long. CDR3: CASSQEATGVSGNTIYF. The CDR3 region has the DNA TGCGCCAGCAGCCAAGAGGCAACAGGGGTCTCTGGAAACACCATATATTTT.

This clone was counted once. The chain recombines TRBV27 with TRBJ2-7, with 7 bases lining up with TRBD1. There are 15 residues in the CDR3. Germline values: CDR1 MNHEY, CDR2 SMNVEV (reference sequence). V lost 6 bases to trimming and J lost 5 bases; unmatched junction nucleotides: 13. Written as DNA, the CDR3 is TGTGCCAGCAGCTCGACAGGGCCGCTGACTAACGAGCAGTACTTC. Its translation: CASSSTGPLTNEQYF.

J is TRBJ2-7 and V is TRBV28; D might be TRBD2 (6 bases). V was clipped by 6 bases and J by 3 bases, with 9 bases between them. The CDR3 has 12 residues. CDR1 and CDR2 (germline): MDHEN, SYDVKM. The CDR3 loop reads CASSAGGYEQYF. The DNA for the CDR3 is TGTGCCAGCAGCGCCGGGGGCTACGAGCAGTACTTC.

This clone was seen a handful of times. V and J are TRBV30 and TRBJ1-1; 9 bases map to TRBD1. The J segment lost 6 bases and the V segment lost 5 bases, leaving 7 bases of the junction unmatched. The CDR3 is 13 amino acids. Germline V lookup: CDR1 GTSNPN, CDR2 SVGIG (reference sequence). The CDR3 nucleotides read TGTGCCTGGGGACAGGGGATTCCGCCTGAAGCTTTCTTT. It translates to CAWGQGIPPEAFF. Combining the CDR3 with reference TRBV30 and TRBJ1-1 gives the whole variable domain SQTIHQWPATLVQPVGSPLSLECTVEGTSNPNLYWYRQAAGRGLQLLFYSVGIGQISSEVPQNLSASRPQDRQFILSSKKLLLSDSGFYLCAWGQGIPPEAFFGQGTRLTVV.

The V and J genes are TRBV11-2 and TRBJ2-1; TRBD1 might be the D (6 bases). Trimming took off 0 bases at V and 6 bases at J, with 15 bases between the two ends. Germline-derived CDR1 and CDR2 are SGHAT and FQNNGV. This CDR3 region has 16 residues. CDR3 in amino acids: CASSLEAGDGRNEQFF. CDR3 nucleotides: TGTGCCAGCAGCTTAGAGGCAGGGGACGGACGCAATGAGCAGTTCTTC.

V is TRBV5-4 and J is TRBJ1-2; TRBD1 matches at 12 bases. The V segment lost 3 bases and the J segment 7 bases; nucleotides outside the gene matches: 4. This CDR3 is built from 14 residues. CDR1 and CDR2 (germline): SGHNT, YYREEE (reference sequence). The CDR3 region has the DNA TGTGCCAGCAGCTGGGGACAGGGGGCAGGTGGCTACACCTTC. It yields the protein CASSWGQGAGGYTF. The entire variable domain, with the rest obtained from reference TRBV5-4 and TRBJ1-2, is as follows: ETGVTQSPTHLIKTRGQQVTLRCSSQSGHNTVSWYQQALGQGPQFIFQYYREEENGRGNFPPRFSGLQFPNYSSELNVNALELDDSALYLCASSWGQGAGGYTFGSGTRLTVV.

The rearrangement uses TRBV3-1 (or the pseudogene TRBV3-2) and TRBJ1-1; D ambiguous. Trimming pared 2 bases from V and 2 bases from J, leaving 9 bases between. Germline-derived CDR1 and CDR2 are LGHDT and YNNKEL (reference sequence). The CDR3 runs to 14 residues. CDR3 sequence reads: CASSQLVSNTEAFF. For the CDR3, the DNA is TGTGCCAGCAGCCAACTGGTAAGCAACACTGAAGCTTTCTTT.

The V and J genes are TRBV5-1 and TRBJ2-3, with 9 bases lining up with TRBD2. V dropped 2 bases and J dropped 2; count of bases not matched to a gene: 6. The CDR3 covers 16 residues. The V gene's germline CDR1 is SGHRS and CDR2 YFSETQ. The CDR3 sequence is CASSLSGGPITDTQYF. The CDR3, as DNA: TGCGCCAGCAGCTTAAGCGGGGGGCCAATCACAGATACGCAGTATTTT.

The CDR3 region is CASSPQGPEAFF. The CDR3 DNA sequence: TGTGCCAGCAGCCCACAGGGACCTGAAGCTTTCTTT. The rearrangement uses TRBV28 and TRBJ1-1; D might be TRBD1 (6 bases). This CDR3 has 12 residues. Germline V gene lookup returns CDR1 MDHEN and CDR2 SYDVKM. V was clipped by 6 bases and J by 6 bases, with 11 bases between them.

This chain connects TRBV18 to TRBJ1-1; 9 nucleotides match TRBD1. This CDR3 comprises 13 residues. CDR1 and CDR2 from the germline V gene are KGHSH and LQKENI. V trimming: 3 bases; J trimming: 6 bases; junction bases outside the gene matches: 2. CDR3 coding DNA: TGTGCCAGCTCACCCGACAGGGGGGCTGAAGCTTTCTTT. Its translation: CASSPDRGAEAFF. Full variable domain (remainder filled in from reference TRBV18 and TRBJ1-1): NAGVMQNPRHLVRRRGQEARLRCSPMKGHSHVYWYRQLPEEGLKFMVYLQKENIIDESGMPKERFSAEFPKEGPSILRIQQVVRGDSAAYFCASSPDRGAEAFFGQGTRLTVV.

The chain joins TRBV19 to TRBJ2-3, with 14 nucleotides matching TRBD2. This CDR3 is built from 15 residues. Per the germline V gene, CDR1 is LNHDA and CDR2 is SQIVND (reference sequence). Trimming cost V 5 bases and J 4 bases; bases outside gene matches: 2. In DNA, the CDR3 is TGTGCCAGTAGTGCGACTAGCGGGGGGGCAGATACGCAGTATTTT. Amino acid sequence: CASSATSGGADTQYF. The variable domain in full, completed from reference TRBV19 and TRBJ2-3, reads DGGITQSPKYLFRKEGQNVTLSCEQNLNHDAMYWYRQDPGQGLRLIYYSQIVNDFQKGDIAEGYSVSREKKESFPLTVTSAQKNPTAFYLCASSATSGGADTQYFGPGTRLTVL.

The chain links TRBV25-1 to TRBJ1-5; D unresolved. The V gene lost 2 bases and the J gene lost 4 bases, with 12 bases spanning the gap. Germline V gene lookup returns CDR1 MGHDK and CDR2 SYGVNS. CDR3 length: 15 residues. CDR3 region: CASSEPSGDNQPQHF. The CDR3 nucleotides are TGTGCCAGCAGTGAACCCTCCGGGGATAATCAGCCCCAGCATTTT.